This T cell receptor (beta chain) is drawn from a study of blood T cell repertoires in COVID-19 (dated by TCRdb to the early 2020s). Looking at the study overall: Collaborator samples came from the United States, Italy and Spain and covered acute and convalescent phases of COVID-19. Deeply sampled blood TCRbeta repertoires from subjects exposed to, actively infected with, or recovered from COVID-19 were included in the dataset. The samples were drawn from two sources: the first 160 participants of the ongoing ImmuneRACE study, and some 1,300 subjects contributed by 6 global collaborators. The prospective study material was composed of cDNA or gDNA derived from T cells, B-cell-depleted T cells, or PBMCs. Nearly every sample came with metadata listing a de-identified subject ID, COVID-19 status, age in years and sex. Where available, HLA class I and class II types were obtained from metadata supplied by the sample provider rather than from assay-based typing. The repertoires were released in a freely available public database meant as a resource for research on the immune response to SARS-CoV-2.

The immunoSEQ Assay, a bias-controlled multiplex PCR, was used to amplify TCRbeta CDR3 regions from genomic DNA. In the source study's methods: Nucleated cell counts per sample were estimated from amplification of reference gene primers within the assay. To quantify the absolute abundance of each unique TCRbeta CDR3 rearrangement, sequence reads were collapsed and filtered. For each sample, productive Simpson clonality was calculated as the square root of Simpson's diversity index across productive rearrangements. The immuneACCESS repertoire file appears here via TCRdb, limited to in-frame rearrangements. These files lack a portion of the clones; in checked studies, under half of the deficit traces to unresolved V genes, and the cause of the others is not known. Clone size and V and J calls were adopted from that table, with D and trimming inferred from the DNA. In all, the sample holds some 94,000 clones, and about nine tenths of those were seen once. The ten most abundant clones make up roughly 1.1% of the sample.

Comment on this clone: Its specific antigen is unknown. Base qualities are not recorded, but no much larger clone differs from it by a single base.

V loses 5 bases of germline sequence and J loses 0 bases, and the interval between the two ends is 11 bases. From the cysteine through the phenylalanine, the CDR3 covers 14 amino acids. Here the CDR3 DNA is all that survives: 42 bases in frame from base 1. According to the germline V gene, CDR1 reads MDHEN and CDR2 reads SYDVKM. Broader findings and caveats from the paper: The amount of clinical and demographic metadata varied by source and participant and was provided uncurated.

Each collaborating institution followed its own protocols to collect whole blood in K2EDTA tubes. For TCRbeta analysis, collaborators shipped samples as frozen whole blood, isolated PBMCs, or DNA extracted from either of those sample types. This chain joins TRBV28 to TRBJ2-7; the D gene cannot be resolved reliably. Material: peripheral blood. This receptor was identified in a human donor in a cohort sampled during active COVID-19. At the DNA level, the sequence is TGTGCCAGCAGTACGAGCGCTTTCTCCTACGAGCAGTACTTC. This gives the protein CASSTSAFSYEQYF.